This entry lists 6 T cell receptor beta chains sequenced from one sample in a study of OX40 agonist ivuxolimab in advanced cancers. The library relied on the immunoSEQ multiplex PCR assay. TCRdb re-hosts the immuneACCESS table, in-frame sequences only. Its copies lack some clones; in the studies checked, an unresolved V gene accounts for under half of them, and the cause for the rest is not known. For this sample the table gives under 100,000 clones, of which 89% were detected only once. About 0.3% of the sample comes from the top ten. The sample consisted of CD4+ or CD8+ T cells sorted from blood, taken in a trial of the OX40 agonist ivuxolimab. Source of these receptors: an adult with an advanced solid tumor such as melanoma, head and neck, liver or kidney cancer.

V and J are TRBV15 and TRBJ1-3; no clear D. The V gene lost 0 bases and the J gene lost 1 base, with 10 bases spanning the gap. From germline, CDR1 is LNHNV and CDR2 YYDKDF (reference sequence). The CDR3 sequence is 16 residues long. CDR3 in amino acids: CATSRDITASGNTIYF. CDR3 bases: TGTGCCACCAGCAGAGATATAACGGCATCTGGAAACACCATATATTTT.

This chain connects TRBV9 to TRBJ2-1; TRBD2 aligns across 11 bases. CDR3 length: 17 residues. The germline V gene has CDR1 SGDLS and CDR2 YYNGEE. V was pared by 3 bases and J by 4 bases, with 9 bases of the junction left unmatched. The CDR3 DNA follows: TGTGCCAGCAGCGCGAAACCGGGGACTAGCGGTTACAATGAGCAGTTCTTC. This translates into CASSAKPGTSGYNEQFF.

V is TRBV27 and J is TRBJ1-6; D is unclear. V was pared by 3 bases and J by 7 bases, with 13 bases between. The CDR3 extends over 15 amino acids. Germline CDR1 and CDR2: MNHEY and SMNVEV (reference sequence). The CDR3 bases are TGTGCCAGCAGTTTCAGACTCCCCCGGAATTCACCCCTCCACTTT. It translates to CASSFRLPRNSPLHF.

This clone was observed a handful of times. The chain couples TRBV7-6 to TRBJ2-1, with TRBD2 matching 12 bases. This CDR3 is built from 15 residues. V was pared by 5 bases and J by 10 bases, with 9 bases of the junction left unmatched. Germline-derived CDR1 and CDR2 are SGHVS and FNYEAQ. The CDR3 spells CASSGGLAGFREQFF. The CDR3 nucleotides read TGTGCCAGCAGCGGAGGACTAGCGGGATTTAGGGAGCAGTTCTTC.

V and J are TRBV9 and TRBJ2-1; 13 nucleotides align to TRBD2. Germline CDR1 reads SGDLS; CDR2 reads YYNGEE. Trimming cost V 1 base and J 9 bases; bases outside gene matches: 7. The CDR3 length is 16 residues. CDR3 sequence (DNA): TGTGCCAGCAGCGTAACCGGACTAGCGGGAGCCAGTGAGCAGTTCTTC. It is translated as CASSVTGLAGASEQFF.

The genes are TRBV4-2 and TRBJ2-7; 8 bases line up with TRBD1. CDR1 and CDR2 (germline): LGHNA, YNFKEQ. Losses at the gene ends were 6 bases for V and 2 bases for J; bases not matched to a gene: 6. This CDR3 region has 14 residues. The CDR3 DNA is TGTGCCAGCAGTCCGGGACAGGCGGCCTACGAGCAGTACTTC. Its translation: CASSPGQAAYEQYF.